One and the same sample provided the 14 T cell receptor beta chains below, sequenced in a study of cytomegalovirus exposure and HLA in healthy donors (dated by TCRdb to 2016 to 2017). The library was built by means of the immunoSEQ multiplex PCR assay. A mixture of 60 forward primers for TCR Vbeta segments and 13 reverse primers for TCR Jbeta segments was used in the multiplex PCR. TCRdb limited this immuneACCESS table to in-frame rearrangements with V and J called. A share of clones is missing; checked studies link under half to unresolved V genes, and the rest is unexplained. The sample table holds some 180,000 clones, of which about 83% were seen once. Of the sample, approximately 2.6% is held by the ten largest clones. Sample: PBMCs. The receptors derive from a female donor in good health and CMV-seronegative.

The chain combines TRBV6-1 with TRBJ1-4; a possible D gene is TRBD1 (6 bases). The germline gives CDR1 MNHNS, CDR2 SASEGT. The ends were cut back, 6 bases at V and 5 bases at J, with 13 bases in the middle. CDR3 length: 14 amino acids. CDR3 bases: TGTGCCAGCAGCGGCTGGGGGCAGAATGAAAAACTGTTTTTT. This encodes CASSGWGQNEKLFF.

J is TRBJ1-2 and V is TRBV27, with TRBD1 identical over 8 bases. Unmatched junction bases numbered 13, after V lost 3 bases and J lost 7 bases. The CDR3 sequence is 16 residues long. Germline values: CDR1 MNHEY, CDR2 SMNVEV (reference sequence). The chain's CDR3 is CASSLGARGRFRGYTF. The CDR3 region has the DNA TGTGCCAGCAGTTTGGGGGCCAGGGGGCGGTTCCGTGGCTACACCTTC.

The chain employs TRBV6-1 and TRBJ1-5; TRBD1 matches at 7 bases. The CDR3 is 14 amino acids. V lost 8 bases and J lost 3; bases outside the gene matches: 7. From germline, CDR1 is MNHNS and CDR2 SASEGT. Here the CDR3 reads CASLPGTDNQPQHF. In nucleotides, the CDR3 is TGTGCCAGCCTCCCCGGGACAGACAATCAGCCCCAGCATTTT.

The genes are TRBV13 and TRBJ2-5; 7 bases align to TRBD1. The J call may not be correct, given that the DNA end is closer to TRBJ2-7. CDR1 and CDR2 (germline): PRHDT, FYEKMQ (reference sequence). CDR3 size: 14 residues. The DNA for the CDR3 is TGTGCCAGCAGCCCAGACAGGGTAGCCATCGAGCAGTACTTC. Translation: CASSPDRVAIEQYF.

The chain couples TRBV27 to TRBJ1-5; 7 bases match TRBD1. Germline lookup yields CDR1 MNHEY and CDR2 SMNVEV (reference sequence). The CDR3 sequence is 14 residues long. V dropped 5 bases and J dropped 3; count of bases not matched to a gene: 4. CDR3 nucleotides: TGTGCCAGCAGTCAGGGACAGATCAATCAGCCCCAGCATTTT. Protein: CASSQGQINQPQHF.

This rearrangement joins TRBV27 to TRBJ2-5; a possible D gene is TRBD1 (6 bases). The CDR3 loop spans 15 amino acids. The germline V gene encodes CDR1 MNHEY and CDR2 SMNVEV (reference sequence). V lost 0 bases, J lost 7 bases, and 15 bases lay in between. The CDR3 here is CASSLSGQGHRTQYF. In nucleotides, the CDR3 is TGTGCCAGCAGTTTATCGGGCCAGGGGCACAGGACCCAGTACTTC.

The chain uses TRBV7-9 and TRBJ2-1; D is undetermined. The CDR3 contains 12 residues. CDR1 is SEHNR and CDR2 is FQNEAQ in the germline V gene (reference sequence). The V end lost 5 bases, the J end lost 8 bases, and 10 bases lay between the germline ends. CDR3 sequence reads: CASSPTFYEQFF. Written as DNA, the CDR3 is TGTGCCAGCAGCCCCACTTTTTATGAGCAGTTCTTC.

The chain recombines TRBV2 with TRBJ1-1; 8 bases are a match to TRBD1. J gave up 11 bases and V 5 bases, and 7 bases lay outside the gene matches. The CDR3 spans 12 residues. CDR1 and CDR2 (germline): SNHLY, FYNNEI. Written as DNA, the CDR3 is TGTGCCAGCAGTTTCGGACAGGGCGAGGCTTTCTTT. It translates to CASSFGQGEAFF.

This clone has a single count. This rearrangement joins TRBV7-8 to TRBJ2-5; weak D call: TRBD2 (7 bases). Trimming removed 10 bases from V and 5 bases from J, with 14 bases in between. Germline CDR1 SGHVS, CDR2 FQNEAQ. The CDR3 is made up of 12 amino acids. In DNA form, the CDR3 reads TGTGCCACCCGGGGGGCGGGGGAGACCCAGTACTTC. It encodes CATRGAGETQYF.

This chain uses TRBV28 with TRBJ2-2; TRBD2 is a possible D gene (7 bases). Germline lookup yields CDR1 MDHEN and CDR2 SYDVKM. V was clipped by 3 bases and J by 3 bases, with 14 bases between them. The CDR3 spans 16 residues. The CDR3 DNA reads as TGTGCCAGCAGTTTTCTGGGGGCGGGGGACACCGGGGAGCTGTTTTTT. Translated, it gives CASSFLGAGDTGELFF.

The sample holds a few counts of this clone. The J gene is TRBJ2-4, the V gene TRBV5-1, with 9 positions matching TRBD2. Trimming took 0 bases from V and 8 from J; bases not matched to a gene: 6. Germline assignment: CDR1 SGHRS and CDR2 YFSETQ. The CDR3 length is 15 residues. Written as DNA, the CDR3 is TGCGCCAGCAGCTTGGCTGCGGGGGGGGAACACATTCAGTACTTC. Translating it yields CASSLAAGGEHIQYF.

This sequence joins TRBV19 and TRBJ2-6; 10 nucleotides agree with TRBD2. There are 19 residues in the CDR3. Unmatched junction bases numbered 10, after V lost 5 bases and J lost 0 bases. The germline V gene encodes CDR1 LNHDA and CDR2 SQIVND (reference sequence). CDR3 sequence: CASSDFSGGTRSGANVLTF. The DNA for the CDR3 is TGTGCCAGTAGTGATTTTAGCGGGGGGACCCGCTCTGGGGCCAACGTCCTGACTTTC.

This clone was counted a few times. The sample has other DNA sequences that encode this CDR3 too. The chain has TRBV6-6 and TRBJ1-1, with TRBD1 matching 9 bases. J gave up 6 bases and V 6 bases, and 8 bases lay outside the gene matches. Germline loops: CDR1 MNHNY, CDR2 SVGAGI (reference sequence). The CDR3 is made up of 14 amino acids. CDR3 in amino acids: CASSEGQGIAEAFF. Here the CDR3 DNA reads TGTGCCAGCAGCGAGGGACAGGGTATCGCTGAAGCTTTCTTT.

The gene calls are TRBV18 and TRBJ1-3, with a tentative D call TRBD1 (5 bases). Trimming pared 1 base from V and 2 bases from J, leaving 9 bases between. Germline V CDR1 and CDR2: KGHSH, LQKENI. The CDR3 is 15 amino acids. The CDR3 DNA sequence: TGTGCCAGCTCACCACGGGAGGGGACTGGAAACACCATATATTTT. Translation: CASSPREGTGNTIYF.